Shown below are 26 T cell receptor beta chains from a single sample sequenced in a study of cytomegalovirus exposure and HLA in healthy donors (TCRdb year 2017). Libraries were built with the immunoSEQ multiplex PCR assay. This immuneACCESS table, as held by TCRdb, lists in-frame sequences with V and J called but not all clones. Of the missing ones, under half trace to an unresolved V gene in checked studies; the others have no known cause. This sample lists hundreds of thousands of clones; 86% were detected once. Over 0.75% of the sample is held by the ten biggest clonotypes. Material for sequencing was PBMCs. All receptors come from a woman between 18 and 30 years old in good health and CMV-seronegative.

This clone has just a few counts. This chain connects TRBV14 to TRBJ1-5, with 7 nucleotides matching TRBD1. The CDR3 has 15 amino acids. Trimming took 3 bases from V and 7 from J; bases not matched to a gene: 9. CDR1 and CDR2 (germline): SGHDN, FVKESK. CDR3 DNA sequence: TGTGCCAGCAGCCACAGCGACAGGGATCGACAGCCCCAGCATTTT. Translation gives CASSHSDRDRQPQHF. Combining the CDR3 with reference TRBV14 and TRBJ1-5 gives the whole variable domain EAGVTQFPSHSVIEKGQTVTLRCDPISGHDNLYWYRRVMGKEIKFLLHFVKESKQDESGMPNNRFLAERTGGTYSTLKVQPAELEDSGVYFCASSHSDRDRQPQHFGDGTRLSIL.

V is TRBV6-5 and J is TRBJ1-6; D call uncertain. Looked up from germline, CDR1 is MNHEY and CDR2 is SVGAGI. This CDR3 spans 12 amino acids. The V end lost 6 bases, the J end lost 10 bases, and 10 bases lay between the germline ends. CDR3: CASRTSRSPLHF. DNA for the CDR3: TGTGCCAGCAGGACATCCCGGTCACCCCTCCACTTT.

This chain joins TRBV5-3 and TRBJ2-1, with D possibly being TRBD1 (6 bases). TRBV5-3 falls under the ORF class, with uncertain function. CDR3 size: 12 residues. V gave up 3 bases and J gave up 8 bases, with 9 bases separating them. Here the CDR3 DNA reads TGTGCCAGAAGCTCCCACAGGGATGAGCAGTTCTTC. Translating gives CARSSHRDEQFF.

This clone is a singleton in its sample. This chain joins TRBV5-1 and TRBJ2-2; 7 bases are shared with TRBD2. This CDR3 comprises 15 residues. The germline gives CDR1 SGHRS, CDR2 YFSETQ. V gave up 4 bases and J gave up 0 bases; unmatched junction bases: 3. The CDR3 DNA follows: TGCGCCAGCAGCAGCCGGGGGGCGAACACCGGGGAGCTGTTTTTT. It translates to CASSSRGANTGELFF.

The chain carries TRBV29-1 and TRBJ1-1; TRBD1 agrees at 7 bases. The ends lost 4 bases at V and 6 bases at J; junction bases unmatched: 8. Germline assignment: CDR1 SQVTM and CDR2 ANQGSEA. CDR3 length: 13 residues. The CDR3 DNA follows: TGCAGCGTTGTCGGGACAGAATCCCCTGAAGCTTTCTTT. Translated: CSVVGTESPEAFF.

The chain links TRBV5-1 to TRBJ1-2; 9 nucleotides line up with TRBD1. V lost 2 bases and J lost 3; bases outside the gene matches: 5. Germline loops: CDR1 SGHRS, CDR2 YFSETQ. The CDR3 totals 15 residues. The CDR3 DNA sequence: TGCGCCAGCAGCTTCTCGACAGGGGGGGACTATGGCTACACCTTC. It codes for CASSFSTGGDYGYTF.

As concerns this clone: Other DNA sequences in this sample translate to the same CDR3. CDR3 bases: TGTGCCAGTAGTCCCCGGACAGGGCTCTCCTACGAGCAGTACTTC. It specifies CASSPRTGLSYEQYF. The J gene is TRBJ2-7, the V gene TRBV19; 8 bases line up with TRBD1. CDR3 length: 15 residues. Germline trimming cut 5 bases from V and 0 bases from J; bases unmatched to any gene: 6. The germline V gene has CDR1 LNHDA and CDR2 SQIVND (reference sequence).

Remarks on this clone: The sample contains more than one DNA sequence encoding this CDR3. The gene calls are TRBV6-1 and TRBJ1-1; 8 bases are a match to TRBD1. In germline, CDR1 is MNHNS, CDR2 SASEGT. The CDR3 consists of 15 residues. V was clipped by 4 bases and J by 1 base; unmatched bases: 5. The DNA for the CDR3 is TGTGCCAGCAGTGCCCGACAGGGGACGAACACTGAAGCTTTCTTT. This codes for CASSARQGTNTEAFF.

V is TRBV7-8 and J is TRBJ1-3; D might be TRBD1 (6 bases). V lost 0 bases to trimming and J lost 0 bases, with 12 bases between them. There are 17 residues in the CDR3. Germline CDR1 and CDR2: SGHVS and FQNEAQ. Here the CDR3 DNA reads TGTGCCAGCAGCTTAGCGATACAGGGCAGCTCTGGAAACACCATATATTTT. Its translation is CASSLAIQGSSGNTIYF.

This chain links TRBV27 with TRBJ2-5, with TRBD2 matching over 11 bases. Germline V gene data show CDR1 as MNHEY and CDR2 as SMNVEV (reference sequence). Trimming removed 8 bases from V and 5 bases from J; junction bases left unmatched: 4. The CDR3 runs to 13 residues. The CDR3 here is CASRLAGGETQYF. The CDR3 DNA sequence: TGTGCCAGCCGATTAGCGGGAGGGGAGACCCAGTACTTC.

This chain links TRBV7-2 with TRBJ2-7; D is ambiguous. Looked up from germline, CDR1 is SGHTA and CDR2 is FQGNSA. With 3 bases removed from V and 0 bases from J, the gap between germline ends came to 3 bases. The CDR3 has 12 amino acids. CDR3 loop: CASSFLSYEQYF. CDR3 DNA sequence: TGTGCCAGCAGCTTCCTCTCCTACGAGCAGTACTTC.

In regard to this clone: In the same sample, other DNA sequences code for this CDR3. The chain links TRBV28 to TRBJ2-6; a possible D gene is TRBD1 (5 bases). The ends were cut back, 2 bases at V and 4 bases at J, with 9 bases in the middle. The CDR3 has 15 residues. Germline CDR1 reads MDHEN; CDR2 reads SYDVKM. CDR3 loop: CASSLQGSGANVLTF. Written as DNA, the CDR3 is TGTGCCAGCAGTTTACAGGGATCCGGGGCCAACGTCCTGACTTTC. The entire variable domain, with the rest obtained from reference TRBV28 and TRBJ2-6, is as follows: DVKVTQSSRYLVKRTGEKVFLECVQDMDHENMFWYRQDPGLGLRLIYFSYDVKMKEKGDIPEGYSVSREKKERFSLILESASTNQTSMYLCASSLQGSGANVLTFGAGSRLTVL.

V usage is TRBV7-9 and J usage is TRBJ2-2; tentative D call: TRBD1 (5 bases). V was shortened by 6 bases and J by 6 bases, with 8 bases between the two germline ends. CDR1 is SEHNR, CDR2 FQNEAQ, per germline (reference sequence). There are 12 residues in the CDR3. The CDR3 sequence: CASSQGSGELFF. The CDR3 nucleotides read TGTGCCAGCAGTCAGGGCTCCGGGGAGCTGTTTTTT.

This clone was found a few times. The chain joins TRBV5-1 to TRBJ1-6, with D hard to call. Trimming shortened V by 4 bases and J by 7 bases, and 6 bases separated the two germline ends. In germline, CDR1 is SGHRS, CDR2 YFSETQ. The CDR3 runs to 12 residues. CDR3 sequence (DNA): TGCGCCAGCAGCCTAGGAAATTCACCCCTCCACTTT. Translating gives CASSLGNSPLHF.

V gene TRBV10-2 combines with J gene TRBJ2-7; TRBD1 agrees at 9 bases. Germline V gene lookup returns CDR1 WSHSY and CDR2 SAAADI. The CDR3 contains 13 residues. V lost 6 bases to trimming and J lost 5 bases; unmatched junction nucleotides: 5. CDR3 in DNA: TGCGCCAGCAGGGGGGACAGGGCAGACGAGCAGTACTTC. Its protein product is CASRGDRADEQYF.

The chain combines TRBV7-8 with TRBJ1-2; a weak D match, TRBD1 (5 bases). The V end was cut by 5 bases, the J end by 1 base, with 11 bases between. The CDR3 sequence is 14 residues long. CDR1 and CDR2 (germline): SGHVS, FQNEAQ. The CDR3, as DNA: TGTGCCAGCAGCCCAAGGACAAATAACTATGGCTACACCTTC. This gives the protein CASSPRTNNYGYTF.

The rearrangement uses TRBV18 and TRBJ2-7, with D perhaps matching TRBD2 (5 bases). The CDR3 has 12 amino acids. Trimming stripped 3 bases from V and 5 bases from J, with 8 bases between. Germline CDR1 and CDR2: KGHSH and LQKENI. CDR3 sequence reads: CASSPGVHEQYF. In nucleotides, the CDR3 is TGTGCCAGCTCACCCGGGGTACACGAGCAGTACTTC.

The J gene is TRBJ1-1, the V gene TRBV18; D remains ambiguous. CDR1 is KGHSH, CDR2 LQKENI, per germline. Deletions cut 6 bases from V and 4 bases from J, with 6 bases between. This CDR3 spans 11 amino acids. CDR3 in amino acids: CASSPVTEAFF. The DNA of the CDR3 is TGTGCCAGCTCTCCCGTCACTGAAGCTTTCTTT.

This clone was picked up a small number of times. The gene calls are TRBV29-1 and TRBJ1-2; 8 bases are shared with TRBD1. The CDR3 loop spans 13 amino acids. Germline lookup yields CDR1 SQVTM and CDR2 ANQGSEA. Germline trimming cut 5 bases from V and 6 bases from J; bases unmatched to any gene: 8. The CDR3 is CSVHDRGGNGYTF. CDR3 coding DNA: TGCAGCGTTCACGACAGGGGAGGGAATGGCTACACCTTC.

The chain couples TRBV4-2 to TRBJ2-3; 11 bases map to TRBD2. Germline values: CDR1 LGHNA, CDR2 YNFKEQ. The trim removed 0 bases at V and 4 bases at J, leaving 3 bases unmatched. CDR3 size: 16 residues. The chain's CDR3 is CASSQDYSGGADTQYF. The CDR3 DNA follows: TGTGCCAGCAGCCAAGATTATAGCGGGGGGGCAGATACGCAGTATTTT.

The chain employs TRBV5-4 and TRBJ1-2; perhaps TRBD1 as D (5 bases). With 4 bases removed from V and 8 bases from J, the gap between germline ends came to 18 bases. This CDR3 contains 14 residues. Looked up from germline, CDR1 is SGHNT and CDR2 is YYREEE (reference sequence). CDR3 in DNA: TGTGCCAGCAGCCTGGGCGTCGGGGGGAAAGGCTACACCTTC. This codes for CASSLGVGGKGYTF.

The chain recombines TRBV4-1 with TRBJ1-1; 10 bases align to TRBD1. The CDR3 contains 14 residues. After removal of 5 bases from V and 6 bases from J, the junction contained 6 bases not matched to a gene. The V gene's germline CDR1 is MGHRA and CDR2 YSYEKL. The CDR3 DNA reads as TGCGCCAGCAGCTACCCTGGACAGGGGGCTGAAGCTTTCTTT. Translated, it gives CASSYPGQGAEAFF.

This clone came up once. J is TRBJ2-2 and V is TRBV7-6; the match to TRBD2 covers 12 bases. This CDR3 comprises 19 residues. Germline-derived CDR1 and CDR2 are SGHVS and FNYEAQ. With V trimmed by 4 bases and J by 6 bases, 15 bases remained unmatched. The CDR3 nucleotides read TGTGCCAGCAGCTCCCGACGGCCTAGCGGGGGGGCATTCGCCGGGGAGCTGTTTTTT. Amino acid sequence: CASSSRRPSGGAFAGELFF.

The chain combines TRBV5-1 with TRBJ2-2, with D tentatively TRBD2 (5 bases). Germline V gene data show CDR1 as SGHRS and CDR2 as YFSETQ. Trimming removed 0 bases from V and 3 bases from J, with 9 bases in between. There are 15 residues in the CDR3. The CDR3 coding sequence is TGCGCCAGCAGCTTGGGGAGGTTGGACACCGGGGAGCTGTTTTTT. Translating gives CASSLGRLDTGELFF.

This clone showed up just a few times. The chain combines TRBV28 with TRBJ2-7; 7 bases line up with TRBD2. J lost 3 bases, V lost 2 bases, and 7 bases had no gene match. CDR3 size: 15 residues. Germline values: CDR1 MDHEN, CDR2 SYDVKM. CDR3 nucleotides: TGTGCCAGCAGTTTAGGGGGGGGTAGAGGCTACGAGCAGTACTTC. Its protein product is CASSLGGGRGYEQYF.

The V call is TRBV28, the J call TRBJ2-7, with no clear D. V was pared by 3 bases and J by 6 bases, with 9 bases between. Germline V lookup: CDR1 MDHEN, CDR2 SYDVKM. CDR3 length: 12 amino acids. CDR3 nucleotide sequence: TGTGCCAGCAGTTTCGTCTATAGCGAGCAGTACTTC. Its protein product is CASSFVYSEQYF. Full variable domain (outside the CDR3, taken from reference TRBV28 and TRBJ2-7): DVKVTQSSRYLVKRTGEKVFLECVQDMDHENMFWYRQDPGLGLRLIYFSYDVKMKEKGDIPEGYSVSREKKERFSLILESASTNQTSMYLCASSFVYSEQYFGPGTRLTVT.